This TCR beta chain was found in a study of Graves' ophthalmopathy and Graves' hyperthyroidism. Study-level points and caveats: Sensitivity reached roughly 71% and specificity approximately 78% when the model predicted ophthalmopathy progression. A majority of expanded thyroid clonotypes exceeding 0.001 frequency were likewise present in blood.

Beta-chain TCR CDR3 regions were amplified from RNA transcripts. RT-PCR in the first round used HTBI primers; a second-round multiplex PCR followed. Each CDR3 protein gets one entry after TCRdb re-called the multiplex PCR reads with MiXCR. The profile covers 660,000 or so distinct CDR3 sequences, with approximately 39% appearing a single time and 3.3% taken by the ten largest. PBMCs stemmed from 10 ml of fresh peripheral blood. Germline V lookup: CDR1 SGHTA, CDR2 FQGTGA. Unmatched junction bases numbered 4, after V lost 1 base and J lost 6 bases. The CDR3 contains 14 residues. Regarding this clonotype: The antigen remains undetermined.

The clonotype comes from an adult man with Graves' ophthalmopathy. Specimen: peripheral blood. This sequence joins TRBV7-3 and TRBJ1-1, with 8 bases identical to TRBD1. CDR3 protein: CASSLMTGEAEAFF. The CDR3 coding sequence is TGTGCCAGCAGCTTAATGACAGGGGAGGCTGAAGCTTTCTTT.